The T cell receptor (beta chain) described here comes from a study of T cell responses to AZD1222 COVID-19 vaccine. Study results and caveats: There were mostly white British donors and more females than males, and clonal diversity was possibly underestimated. Of spike-specific TCRs, nearly half reportedly target regions left unmutated in variants. Regions 160-218 and 743-854 dominated among vaccine-associated CD4 TCRs spanning spike.

Germline V lookup: CDR1 LGHDT, CDR2 YNNKEL (reference sequence). There are 13 residues in the CDR3. Trimming pared 3 bases from V and 7 bases from J, leaving 10 bases between. Some clones are missing from TCRdb's copy, which holds only in-frame ones; the method was immunoSEQ multiplex PCR. The sample gives 200,000 or so clones, more than 75% of which show up once; around 2.5% is in the top ten. Regarding this clone: Its specificity is unknown.

This sequence originates from an adult in good health. The material was peripheral blood, obtained on day 0 of MenACWY control vaccination. The chain recombines TRBV3-1 (or the pseudogene TRBV3-2) with TRBJ2-1; perhaps D is TRBD1 or TRBD2 (5 bases each). Here the CDR3 DNA reads TGTGCCAGCAGCCAGAGAGAGGGGAATGAGCAGTTCTTC. This codes for CASSQREGNEQFF.